Given below is one T cell receptor (beta chain) in context. Its specificity is not known. This sample was taken from a study of radiotherapy plus CTLA-4 blockade in lung cancer. The overall study: Objective responses were seen in around 20% of patients, disease control in about 33%.

Germline values: CDR1 MNHEY, CDR2 SMNVEV (reference sequence). Trimming removed 3 bases from V and 5 bases from J; junction bases left unmatched: 5. The CDR3 has 15 residues. Focal radiation was given together with CTLA-4 blockade (ipilimumab) to patients with chemo-refractory metastatic non-small-cell lung cancer. Broader study findings: In blood, tumor-derived TCR clones expanded after radiotherapy plus ipilimumab. How blood T cell clones changed early, along with interferon-beta, reportedly forecast response best.

This table comes from immunoSEQ multiplex PCR, and its TCRdb copy is limited to in-frame clones, with some not included. The table lists some 50,000 clones, 65% to 80% of them singletons. The sequence derives from a human donor with non-small cell lung cancer who had a partial response to radiotherapy plus ipilimumab. The material sequenced was peripheral blood, taken from a patient treated with radiotherapy plus ipilimumab. This chain connects TRBV27 to TRBJ1-1; 11 positions agree with TRBD1. This CDR3 is CASSFGTGGETEAFF. The CDR3 nucleotides read TGTGCCAGCAGTTTTGGGACAGGGGGAGAAACTGAAGCTTTCTTT.